This is a list of T cell receptor beta chains from one sample in a study of T cells in localized non-small cell lung cancer. Generated by immunoSEQ multiplex PCR, the TCRdb table keeps only in-frame clones and is missing some. The sample contains under 4,500 clones, 25% of which appear only once. Sequences were derived from lung tumor tissue, sampled before any cancer treatment. These receptors were taken from a male donor older than 55 with stage I lung adenocarcinoma. CDR3s include the opening cysteine and the closing phenylalanine or tryptophan. D genes are given only for firm matches. Expanded clones get a size class; other rows say once, few or many, or leave the size out.

d_call: TRBD1
j_call: TRBJ1-1
v_call: TRBV6-8
clone_size: few
cdr3_length: 15
cdr3_aa: CASRLSGQVNTEAFF
cdr3_nt: TGTGCCAGCAGGTTATCGGGACAGGTGAACACTGAAGCTTTCTTT

d_call: TRBD1
j_call: TRBJ2-3
v_call: TRBV19
clone_size: -
cdr3_length: 15
cdr3_aa: CATQRGTGPTDTQYF
cdr3_nt: TGTGCCACCCAGAGGGGGACAGGGCCCACAGATACGCAGTATTTT

d_call: TRBD1
j_call: TRBJ2-7
v_call: TRBV6-8
clone_size: -
cdr3_length: 16
cdr3_aa: CASSYSQGQGLYEQYF
cdr3_nt: TGTGCCAGCAGTTACTCGCAGGGACAGGGACTCTACGAGCAGTACTTC

d_call: -
j_call: TRBJ2-7
v_call: TRBV19
clone_size: large
cdr3_length: 15
cdr3_aa: CASASSGTRGDEQYF
cdr3_nt: TGTGCCAGCGCTTCCTCTGGGACCAGGGGCGACGAGCAGTACTTC

d_call: -
j_call: TRBJ1-1
v_call: TRBV19
clone_size: medium-sized
cdr3_length: 14
cdr3_aa: CASSIDSKGTEAFF
cdr3_nt: TGTGCCAGTAGTATAGATTCCAAGGGCACTGAAGCTTTCTTT

d_call: -
j_call: TRBJ2-1
v_call: TRBV11-3
clone_size: few
cdr3_length: 15
cdr3_aa: CASSLEGFGSNEQFF
cdr3_nt: TGTGCCAGCAGCTTGGAGGGATTTGGGTCCAATGAGCAGTTCTTC

d_call: -
j_call: TRBJ2-7
v_call: TRBV11-3
clone_size: few
cdr3_length: 18
cdr3_aa: CASSQYLGIGVQSYEQYF
cdr3_nt: TGTGCCAGCAGCCAATACCTCGGGATAGGCGTTCAATCCTACGAGCAGTACTTC

d_call: TRBD2
j_call: TRBJ2-7
v_call: TRBV18
clone_size: -
cdr3_length: 15
cdr3_aa: CASSPGAGVTYEQYF
cdr3_nt: TGTGCCAGCTCACCGGGCGCGGGGGTAACCTACGAGCAGTACTTC

d_call: TRBD2
j_call: TRBJ2-1
v_call: TRBV6-8
clone_size: -
cdr3_length: 18
cdr3_aa: CASSYSSGGSVSYNEQFF
cdr3_nt: TGTGCCAGCAGTTACTCTAGCGGGGGATCCGTCTCCTACAATGAGCAGTTCTTC

d_call: -
j_call: TRBJ1-6
v_call: TRBV19
clone_size: -
cdr3_length: 17
cdr3_aa: CASSIRGSRNYNSPLHF
cdr3_nt: TGTGCCAGTAGTATAAGAGGGTCAAGAAATTATAATTCACCCCTCCACTTT

d_call: -
j_call: TRBJ2-7
v_call: TRBV11-3
clone_size: few
cdr3_length: 14
cdr3_aa: CASALRTSSYEQYF
cdr3_nt: TGTGCCAGCGCTTTAAGGACTTCATCCTACGAGCAGTACTTC

d_call: TRBD1
j_call: TRBJ1-1
v_call: TRBV19
clone_size: large
cdr3_length: 14
cdr3_aa: CASSTGQGLPEAFF
cdr3_nt: TGTGCCAGTAGTACGGGACAGGGGCTCCCTGAAGCTTTCTTT

d_call: -
j_call: TRBJ1-1
v_call: TRBV19
clone_size: few
cdr3_length: 14
cdr3_aa: CASINTNLYTEAFF
cdr3_nt: TGTGCCAGTATTAACACGAACCTTTACACCGAAGCTTTCTTT

d_call: -
j_call: TRBJ2-2
v_call: TRBV4-1
clone_size: -
cdr3_length: 14
cdr3_aa: CASSSNIHTGELFF
cdr3_nt: TGCGCCAGCAGCAGCAACATCCACACCGGGGAGCTGTTTTTT

d_call: TRBD1
j_call: TRBJ2-1
v_call: TRBV6-8
clone_size: -
cdr3_length: 14
cdr3_aa: CASRRGGFYNEQFF
cdr3_nt: TGTGCCAGCAGACGAGGGGGCTTCTACAATGAGCAGTTCTTC

d_call: -
j_call: TRBJ1-5
v_call: TRBV18
clone_size: -
cdr3_length: 15
cdr3_aa: CASSPGGTEDQPQHF
cdr3_nt: TGTGCCAGCTCACCAGGAGGAACCGAGGATCAGCCCCAGCATTTT

d_call: -
j_call: TRBJ1-5
v_call: TRBV19
clone_size: -
cdr3_length: 14
cdr3_aa: CATRGDPQNQPQHF
cdr3_nt: TGTGCCACCAGAGGGGACCCTCAAAATCAGCCCCAGCATTTT

d_call: -
j_call: TRBJ1-1
v_call: TRBV18
clone_size: -
cdr3_length: 14
cdr3_aa: CASSPQGYHTEAFF
cdr3_nt: TGTGCCAGCTCACCCCAGGGTTACCACACTGAAGCTTTCTTT

d_call: -
j_call: TRBJ1-1
v_call: TRBV15
clone_size: few
cdr3_length: 14
cdr3_aa: CATSRDWRPPEAFF
cdr3_nt: TGTGCCACCAGCAGAGATTGGCGGCCACCTGAAGCTTTCTTT

d_call: -
j_call: TRBJ1-4
v_call: TRBV4-1
clone_size: medium-sized
cdr3_length: 15
cdr3_aa: CASSLTGASNEKLFF
cdr3_nt: TGCGCCAGCAGTCTCACGGGGGCGTCTAATGAAAAACTGTTTTTT

d_call: -
j_call: TRBJ1-1
v_call: TRBV11-3
clone_size: -
cdr3_length: 14
cdr3_aa: CASSLVPSSRGAFF
cdr3_nt: TGTGCCAGCAGCTTAGTCCCCTCCTCGCGGGGTGCTTTCTTT

d_call: TRBD2
j_call: TRBJ2-2
v_call: TRBV11-3
clone_size: few
cdr3_length: 16
cdr3_aa: CASSSRTSGGTGELFF
cdr3_nt: TGTGCCAGCAGCTCTCGGACTAGCGGGGGGACCGGGGAGCTGTTTTTT

d_call: -
j_call: TRBJ2-3
v_call: TRBV10-3
clone_size: few
cdr3_length: 15
cdr3_aa: CAISVVEVARGTQYF
cdr3_nt: TGTGCCATCAGTGTGGTAGAGGTAGCGCGGGGTACGCAGTATTTT

d_call: -
j_call: TRBJ1-3
v_call: TRBV19
clone_size: few
cdr3_length: 17
cdr3_aa: CASSRRQGTLSGNTIYF
cdr3_nt: TGTGCCAGTTCCCGCCGGCAGGGGACTCTCTCTGGAAACACCATATATTTT

d_call: -
j_call: TRBJ1-2
v_call: TRBV14
clone_size: -
cdr3_length: 16
cdr3_aa: CASSQAGTRIPYGYTF
cdr3_nt: TGTGCCAGCAGCCAAGCTGGGACAAGGATACCTTATGGCTACACCTTC

d_call: -
j_call: TRBJ2-2
v_call: TRBV30
clone_size: -
cdr3_length: 16
cdr3_aa: CAWSPPGWRNTGELFF
cdr3_nt: TGTGCCTGGAGTCCCCCAGGGTGGAGGAACACCGGGGAGCTGTTTTTT

d_call: -
j_call: TRBJ1-5
v_call: TRBV30
clone_size: -
cdr3_length: 12
cdr3_aa: CAWSVEDQPQHF
cdr3_nt: TGTGCCTGGAGTGTCGAGGATCAGCCCCAGCATTTT

d_call: -
j_call: TRBJ2-5
v_call: TRBV6-8
clone_size: -
cdr3_length: 15
cdr3_aa: CASSDGPLLGETQYF
cdr3_nt: TGTGCCAGCAGTGACGGGCCCCTCCTCGGAGAGACCCAGTACTTC

d_call: -
j_call: TRBJ2-6
v_call: TRBV5-1
clone_size: -
cdr3_length: 14
cdr3_aa: CASSLPSGANVLTF
cdr3_nt: TGCGCCAGCAGCTTGCCCTCTGGGGCCAACGTCCTGACTTTC

d_call: -
j_call: TRBJ1-4
v_call: TRBV28
clone_size: -
cdr3_length: 13
cdr3_aa: CASSPGEDEKLFF
cdr3_nt: TGTGCCAGCAGTCCGGGGGAGGATGAAAAACTGTTTTTT

d_call: TRBD2
j_call: TRBJ2-2
v_call: TRBV12-5
clone_size: -
cdr3_length: 11
cdr3_aa: CASNLGGVLFF
cdr3_nt: TGTGCCAGCAACTTGGGGGGGGTGTTGTTTTTT

d_call: -
j_call: TRBJ2-1
v_call: TRBV19
clone_size: -
cdr3_length: 15
cdr3_aa: CASSPTARDTREQFF
cdr3_nt: TGTGCCAGTAGTCCCACCGCCCGAGACACACGGGAGCAGTTCTTC

d_call: -
j_call: TRBJ1-1
v_call: TRBV9
clone_size: medium-sized
cdr3_length: 13
cdr3_aa: CASSRTGNTEAFF
cdr3_nt: TGTGCCAGCAGCAGGACGGGGAACACTGAAGCTTTCTTT

d_call: TRBD1
j_call: TRBJ1-1
v_call: TRBV11-3
clone_size: few
cdr3_length: 16
cdr3_aa: CASRVPRGDRRTEAFF
cdr3_nt: TGTGCCAGCAGGGTACCCCGGGGGGACAGGAGGACTGAAGCTTTCTTT

d_call: TRBD1
j_call: TRBJ2-3
v_call: TRBV10-1
clone_size: -
cdr3_length: 16
cdr3_aa: CASTSGTGIDTDTQYF
cdr3_nt: TGCGCCAGCACCAGTGGGACAGGGATCGACACAGATACGCAGTATTTT

d_call: -
j_call: TRBJ2-7
v_call: TRBV14
clone_size: -
cdr3_length: 15
cdr3_aa: CASSQAHGSSYEQYF
cdr3_nt: TGTGCCAGCAGCCAAGCACACGGGAGTTCCTACGAGCAGTACTTC

d_call: TRBD2
j_call: TRBJ2-3
v_call: TRBV30
clone_size: -
cdr3_length: 13
cdr3_aa: CASERGFTDTQYF
cdr3_nt: TGTGCCTCGGAGCGGGGATTCACAGATACGCAGTATTTT

d_call: -
j_call: TRBJ2-1
v_call: TRBV30
clone_size: once
cdr3_length: 14
cdr3_aa: CAWKVKGPYNEQFF
cdr3_nt: TGTGCCTGGAAGGTGAAGGGACCCTACAATGAGCAGTTCTTC

d_call: -
j_call: TRBJ2-5
v_call: TRBV6-8
clone_size: medium-sized
cdr3_length: 14
cdr3_aa: CASSNDPGQETQYF
cdr3_nt: TGTGCCAGCAGCAACGATCCGGGTCAGGAGACCCAGTACTTC

d_call: -
j_call: TRBJ2-3
v_call: TRBV5-1
clone_size: few
cdr3_length: 14
cdr3_aa: CASSLAGPTDTQYF
cdr3_nt: TGCGCCAGCAGCTTGGCGGGCCCCACAGATACGCAGTATTTT

d_call: TRBD2
j_call: TRBJ2-7
v_call: TRBV6-8
clone_size: few
cdr3_length: 14
cdr3_aa: CATRALAGVYEQYF
cdr3_nt: TGTGCCACCCGGGCCCTTGCGGGGGTATACGAGCAGTACTTC